This T cell receptor beta chain was sequenced in a study of regulatory T cells in long-lasting Graves disease. On the study more broadly: With positive TSH receptor antibodies and over 5 years of antithyroid drugs, Graves' disease was considered persistent.

To make TCR beta libraries, researchers used iRepertoire HTBI primers and Arm-PCR of CDR3 regions. TCRdb passed the multiplex PCR reads through MiXCR, listing each CDR3 protein once. The table lists about half a million distinct CDR3 sequences, less than 25% of them singletons. The time point denotes: persistent/refractory GD, antithyroid drugs over 5 years with positive TRAb. There was RNA extracted from PBMCs, and the TCR library was made from it. Study findings and constraints: Reduced TCR diversity was observed in persistent Graves' patients versus newly diagnosed patients.

Remarks on this clonotype: Its antigen is not identified.

V was pared by 4 bases and J by 6 bases, with 15 bases of the junction left unmatched. The CDR3 is 18 amino acids. Germline V gene lookup returns CDR1 MGHRA and CDR2 YSYEKL. Here the sequenced sample was peripheral blood mononuclear cells (PBMCs), taken when the disease was refractory, from a patient treated with antithyroid drugs. The rearrangement uses TRBV4-1 and TRBJ1-6; TRBD1 matches 7 bases. The sequence derives from a female donor with Graves disease. The CDR3 DNA reads TGCGCCAGCAGCCCTCGACAGGGCTGGGTGAAGGGTAATTCACCCCTCCACTTT. Its protein product is CASSPRQGWVKGNSPLHF.